The 19 T cell receptor beta chains below all came from one sample that was sequenced in a study of CD8 T cells in ankylosing spondylitis. TCRdb used MiXCR to reprocess the 5' RACE reads, holding one entry per CDR3 protein. Of 200,000 to 300,000 distinct CDR3 sequences listed, 10% are singletons. Material for sequencing was blood, either unsorted or a sorted T cell fraction (not recorded which). These receptors originate from a male donor with ankylosing spondylitis or in good health (not recorded which).

Many counts were recorded for this clonotype. The rearrangement uses TRBV15 and TRBJ2-3; D uncertain. The V and J ends lost 1 base and 5 bases respectively, with 4 bases between them. Germline assignment: CDR1 LNHNV and CDR2 YYDKDF (reference sequence). CDR3 length equals 12 residues. CDR3: CATSRGEDTQYF. The CDR3 nucleotides are TGTGCCACCAGCAGAGGGGAAGATACGCAGTATTTT.

This clonotype was detected ten times or more. The V call is TRBV15, the J call TRBJ1-2, with 9 bases matching TRBD1. CDR3 length: 13 residues. Losses at the gene ends were 8 bases for V and 6 bases for J; bases not matched to a gene: 7. CDR1 LNHNV and CDR2 YYDKDF come from the germline V gene (reference sequence). CDR3 protein: CATAQDRGHGYTF. The CDR3 DNA reads as TGTGCCACCGCTCAGGACAGGGGACATGGCTACACCTTC.

This clonotype has ten or more counts. This rearrangement joins TRBV13 to TRBJ1-6; unclear D gene. The germline gives CDR1 PRHDT, CDR2 FYEKMQ (reference sequence). The CDR3 loop spans 14 amino acids. Trimming took off 2 bases at V and 10 bases at J, with 12 bases between the two ends. CDR3 amino acids: CASSLRAGISPLHF. CDR3 DNA: TGTGCCAGCAGCTTAAGAGCGGGCATCTCACCCCTCCACTTT.

This clonotype was seen many times. The chain joins TRBV5-1 to TRBJ2-1, with 9 bases that match TRBD1. Germline CDR1 reads SGHRS; CDR2 reads YFSETQ. CDR3 size: 15 residues. V trimming: 4 bases; J trimming: 4 bases; junction bases outside the gene matches: 6. The CDR3 loop reads CASSVGQGNYNEQFF. The CDR3, as DNA: TGCGCCAGCAGCGTGGGACAGGGAAATTACAATGAGCAGTTCTTC.

About this clonotype itself: Just one base apart from a much larger clone, this may be a read error. The chain couples TRBV7-8 to TRBJ1-2; no clear D gene. Between the trimmed V and J ends, which lost 1 base and 6 bases, there was a span of 15 bases. The germline V gene encodes CDR1 SGHVS and CDR2 FQNEAQ. The CDR3 is 15 amino acids. In DNA, the CDR3 is TGTGCCAGCAGCTTAGGTGGAGGCACCCTCCATGGCTACACCTTC. Translating it yields CASSLGGGTLHGYTF.

This clonotype appeared many times. CDR3 nucleotides: TGCGCCAGCAGCCAAGAGGGGGGATTCACTGAAGCTTTCTTT. It translates to CASSQEGGFTEAFF. The V gene is TRBV4-1, the J gene TRBJ1-1; perhaps TRBD1 as D (5 bases). In germline, CDR1 is MGHRA, CDR2 YSYEKL. This CDR3 has 14 residues. Trimming shortened V by 0 bases and J by 4 bases, and 9 bases separated the two germline ends.

This clonotype was picked up many times. The chain uses TRBV12-3 or TRBV12-4 and TRBJ1-2; TRBD1 might be the D (6 bases). Trimming left V 6 bases short and J 4 bases short, with 24 bases between. The length of the CDR3 is 17 residues. CDR3 region: CASSPGVNLGRGYGYTF. CDR3 in DNA: TGTGCCAGCAGCCCAGGGGTGAATCTGGGCAGGGGCTATGGCTACACCTTC.

The chain is built from TRBV29-1 and TRBJ2-5; D is ambiguous. The CDR3 is 14 residues long. CDR1 and CDR2 from the germline V gene are SQVTM and ANQGSEA. With 3 bases removed from V and 4 bases from J, the gap between germline ends came to 15 bases. The CDR3 sequence: CSVEGLTPGETQYF. Here the CDR3 DNA reads TGCAGCGTTGAGGGTTTAACCCCGGGAGAGACCCAGTACTTC.

The table lists this clonotype with many counts. V and J are TRBV29-1 and TRBJ1-1, with D unresolved. The germline V gene has CDR1 SQVTM and CDR2 ANQGSEA. Trimming shortened V by 2 bases and J by 1 base, and 5 bases separated the two germline ends. There are 12 residues in the CDR3. CDR3 DNA: TGCAGCGTTGAACTGCCGAACACTGAAGCTTTCTTT. Protein product: CSVELPNTEAFF.

There are a few counts of this clonotype. The rearrangement links TRBV7-8 to TRBJ1-2; no definite D call. The CDR3 totals 13 residues. Trimming stripped 7 bases from V and 3 bases from J, with 12 bases between. Germline loops: CDR1 SGHVS, CDR2 FQNEAQ. The CDR3 protein is CASTFSPDYGYTF. Here the CDR3 DNA reads TGTGCCAGCACCTTTTCTCCCGACTATGGCTACACCTTC.

This clonotype was picked up many times. J is TRBJ2-3 and V is TRBV2, with 9 nucleotides matching TRBD1. Germline-derived CDR1 and CDR2 are SNHLY and FYNNEI. The CDR3 has 15 amino acids. V shed 3 bases and J 7 bases; nucleotides not matched to a gene: 8. The CDR3 nucleotides read TGTGCCAGCAGTGAGACGGACAGGGGATTGAATACGCAGTATTTT. Translation: CASSETDRGLNTQYF.

The CDR3 DNA is TGTGCCAGCAGCCCAGGGCTCATCTCCGGGGAGCTGTTTTTT. As protein: CASSPGLISGELFF. This chain connects TRBV5-6 to TRBJ2-2; D perhaps matches TRBD1 (5 bases). Germline V gene sequence: CDR1 SGHDT, CDR2 YYEEEE. CDR3 length: 14 residues. V gave up 4 bases and J gave up 6 bases, with 13 bases separating them.

V usage is TRBV15 and J usage is TRBJ2-1, with D maybe TRBD2 (5 bases). This CDR3 is 16 amino acids long. Germline loops: CDR1 LNHNV, CDR2 YYDKDF (reference sequence). Trimming shortened V by 5 bases and J by 6 bases, and 20 bases separated the two germline ends. The DNA of the CDR3 is TGTGCCACCAGCGCCGCCGGCGCTAGCTCACTCAATGAGCAGTTCTTC. Protein sequence: CATSAAGASSLNEQFF.

This clonotype turned up a few times. The rearrangement uses TRBV2 and TRBJ1-1, with 7 bases lining up with TRBD1. The CDR3 has 15 amino acids. CDR1 and CDR2 (germline): SNHLY, FYNNEI. The J segment lost 4 bases and the V segment lost 0 bases, leaving 5 bases of the junction unmatched. The CDR3: CASSEATGWGTEAFF. CDR3 DNA: TGTGCCAGCAGTGAAGCGACAGGGTGGGGCACTGAAGCTTTCTTT.

This clonotype has a count of ten or more. The chain links TRBV20-1 to TRBJ2-7; no definite D call. V lost 3 bases to trimming and J lost 1 base, with 7 bases between them. The CDR3 consists of 12 residues. The germline V gene has CDR1 DFQATT and CDR2 SNEGSKA (reference sequence). DNA of the CDR3: TGCAGTGCTAGCGGCCTTTCCTACGAGCAGTACTTC. It specifies CSASGLSYEQYF.

This clonotype was recorded at least ten times. J is TRBJ2-1 and V is TRBV7-2; 8 nucleotides line up with TRBD2. Germline V CDR1 and CDR2: SGHTA, FQGNSA. This CDR3 comprises 15 residues. V lost 8 bases and J lost 2; bases outside the gene matches: 8. The CDR3 nucleotides are TGTGCCAGCCGACCGGACGGGAGGGCCTACAATGAGCAGTTCTTC. The encoded protein is CASRPDGRAYNEQFF. Full variable domain (missing parts from reference TRBV7-2 and TRBJ2-1): GAGVSQSPSNKVTEKGKDVELRCDPISGHTALYWYRQSLGQGLEFLIYFQGNSAPDKSGLPSDRFSAERTGGSVSTLTIQRTQQEDSAVYLCASRPDGRAYNEQFFGPGTRLTVL.

The sample holds many counts of this clonotype. The gene calls are TRBV6-2 or TRBV6-3 and TRBJ1-1; TRBD1 matches at 8 bases. This CDR3 contains 14 residues. In germline, CDR1 is MNHEY, CDR2 SVGEGT. The ends lost 6 bases at V and 4 bases at J; junction bases unmatched: 7. DNA of the CDR3: TGTGCCAGCAGCCTGGTGACAGGGGCCACTGAAGCTTTCTTT. It translates to CASSLVTGATEAFF.

This clonotype was observed at least ten times. The chain uses TRBV5-1 and TRBJ2-5, with D possibly matching TRBD1 (5 bases). Trimming took 0 bases from V and 2 from J, leaving 11 bases between them. Per the germline V gene, CDR1 is SGHRS and CDR2 is YFSETQ. This CDR3 spans 15 amino acids. CDR3 DNA sequence: TGCGCCAGCAGCTTGGTGCAGGGCACACAAGAGACCCAGTACTTC. Translating gives CASSLVQGTQETQYF.

This sequence joins TRBV15 and TRBJ1-2; D is undetermined. The CDR3 covers 15 residues. Trimming removed 0 bases from V and 5 bases from J, with 13 bases in between. CDR1 and CDR2 (germline): LNHNV, YYDKDF (reference sequence). The CDR3, as DNA: TGTGCCACCAGCAGAGATTATGTGGCACGGTATGGCTACACCTTC. This gives the protein CATSRDYVARYGYTF. Looking up the rest from reference TRBV15 and TRBJ1-2 gives the full variable domain: DAMVIQNPRYQVTQFGKPVTLSCSQTLNHNVMYWYQQKSSQAPKLLFHYYDKDFNNEADTPDNFQSRRPNTSFCFLDIRSPGLGDTAMYLCATSRDYVARYGYTFGSGTRLTVV.